A single sample is the source of the 32 T cell receptor beta chains below, sequenced in a study of T cell responses to AZD1222 COVID-19 vaccine. The repertoire was sequenced with immunoSEQ multiplex PCR; TCRdb's copy has only in-frame clones and lacks some. The data show about 150,000 clones, about 88% seen once. The sequencing used peripheral blood, collected after recovery from COVID-19. Receptor source: an adult who had recovered from COVID-19.

The chain combines TRBV5-6 with TRBJ1-3; D uncertain. The CDR3 length is 14 residues. V was clipped by 3 bases and J by 0 bases, with 7 bases between them. Germline V gene lookup returns CDR1 SGHDT and CDR2 YYEEEE. The CDR3 region has the DNA TGTGCCAGCAGCTGGGGAACCTCTGGAAACACCATATATTTT. It yields the protein CASSWGTSGNTIYF.

The rearrangement uses TRBV3-1 (or the pseudogene TRBV3-2) and TRBJ1-1; maybe TRBD1 (5 bases). CDR1 and CDR2 (germline): LGHDT, YNNKEL (reference sequence). CDR3 length equals 14 residues. V shed 0 bases and J shed 9 bases, with 14 bases lying between them. In DNA, the CDR3 is TGTGCCAGCAGCCAAGATTGGGGGAGTCGAAAAGCTTTCTTT. It translates to CASSQDWGSRKAFF.

Of note for this clone: One end of the junction fails to match germline, which may point to a read error. V and J are TRBV7-9 and TRBJ1-1; possibly TRBD1 for D (5 bases). Germline CDR1 is SEHNR and CDR2 is FQNEAQ (reference sequence). The length of the CDR3 is 15 residues. The CDR3 DNA reads TGTGCCAGCAGCTTAGGGGACTCTAGAAACAATGAAGCTTTCTTT. Protein sequence: CASSLGDSRNNEAFF.

The chain carries TRBV12-3 or TRBV12-4 and TRBJ1-2, with 7 positions matching TRBD1. The trim removed 3 bases at V and 11 bases at J, leaving 9 bases unmatched. This CDR3 comprises 13 residues. The CDR3 DNA follows: TGTGCCAGCAGTTTCGACAGGGCTGAAGGATACACCTTC. This codes for CASSFDRAEGYTF.

The chain couples TRBV6-2 or TRBV6-3 to TRBJ1-6, with TRBD1 as a possible D gene (5 bases). The germline CDR1 and CDR2 sequences are MNHEY and SVGEGT. Trimming left V 2 bases short and J 7 bases short, with 9 bases between. There are 14 residues in the CDR3. CDR3: CASSYTQENSPLHF. Here the CDR3 DNA reads TGTGCCAGCAGTTACACACAGGAGAATTCACCCCTCCACTTT.

The chain joins TRBV5-5 to TRBJ2-7; D might be TRBD1 (5 bases). V lost 0 bases, J lost 6 bases, and 10 bases lay in between. The CDR3 contains 13 residues. Per germline, CDR1 SGHKS and CDR2 YYEKEE (reference sequence). The CDR3 DNA follows: TGTGCCAGCAGCTTGGAACAGGCCCTCGAGCAGTACTTC. Translation gives CASSLEQALEQYF.

V gene TRBV3-1 (or the pseudogene TRBV3-2) combines with J gene TRBJ1-2; 8 nucleotides match TRBD1. Trimming at V came to 2 bases and at J to 5 bases, leaving 10 bases not matched to a gene. Germline CDR1 LGHDT, CDR2 YNNKEL (reference sequence). The CDR3 contains 16 residues. The CDR3 DNA reads TGTGCCAGCAGCCAAATACACAGGGGGGTAGGGTATGGCTACACCTTC. This encodes CASSQIHRGVGYGYTF.

This clone has a single count. The V gene is TRBV19, the J gene TRBJ2-1; D possibly corresponds to TRBD2 (6 bases). Trimming removed 3 bases from V and 8 bases from J, with 14 bases in between. This CDR3 comprises 14 residues. Germline V lookup: CDR1 LNHDA, CDR2 SQIVND (reference sequence). CDR3: CASSIELATDEQFF. The CDR3 bases are TGTGCCAGTAGTATCGAGCTAGCGACTGATGAGCAGTTCTTC.

The chain is built from TRBV7-9 and TRBJ1-5; D uncertain. This CDR3 is 14 amino acids long. Germline V CDR1 and CDR2: SEHNR, FQNEAQ (reference sequence). Trimming took 4 bases from V and 0 from J, leaving 7 bases between them. The CDR3 sequence is CASSSSNSNQPQHF. CDR3 in DNA: TGTGCCAGCAGCTCTTCGAATAGCAATCAGCCCCAGCATTTT.

This rearrangement joins TRBV29-1 to TRBJ1-1; weak D call: TRBD1 (6 bases). The CDR3 has 15 residues. The germline CDR1 and CDR2 sequences are SQVTM and ANQGSEA. Trimming left V 4 bases short and J 0 bases short, with 15 bases between. CDR3 amino acids: CSVGIDRNMNTEAFF. CDR3 DNA: TGCAGCGTTGGGATAGACAGGAACATGAACACTGAAGCTTTCTTT. Looking up the rest from reference TRBV29-1 and TRBJ1-1 gives the full variable domain: SAVISQKPSRDICQRGTSLTIQCQVDSQVTMMFWYRQQPGQSLTLIATANQGSEATYESGFVIDKFPISRPNLTFSTLTVSNMSPEDSSIYLCSVGIDRNMNTEAFFGQGTRLTVV.

The rearrangement joins TRBV18 to TRBJ1-1; a weak D match, TRBD1 (6 bases). V was shortened by 3 bases and J by 3 bases, with 14 bases between the two germline ends. The CDR3 is 15 amino acids. The germline V gene has CDR1 KGHSH and CDR2 LQKENI. The DNA for the CDR3 is TGTGCCAGCTCACCGGTCCAGGGGAGCGACACTGAAGCTTTCTTT. Translating gives CASSPVQGSDTEAFF.

J is TRBJ1-1 and V is TRBV9; D may be TRBD1 (5 bases). The CDR3 extends over 13 amino acids. Trimming cost V 1 base and J 4 bases, with 8 bases left between them. Germline CDR1 is SGDLS and CDR2 is YYNGEE. CDR3 region: CASSVPGRTEAFF. CDR3 sequence (DNA): TGTGCCAGCAGCGTACCAGGGCGCACTGAAGCTTTCTTT.

This chain joins TRBV6-7 and TRBJ2-1, with 9 bases matching TRBD2. TRBV6-7 is filed as an ORF, its function uncertain. The CDR3 has 16 amino acids. V shed 6 bases and J 7 bases; nucleotides not matched to a gene: 13. The CDR3 coding sequence is TGTGCCAGCAGCTTCCCCGAGGTAGCGGGGGTTAATGAGCAGTTCTTC. Translated, it gives CASSFPEVAGVNEQFF.

CDR3 DNA sequence: TGTGCCAGCAGCCCGGGACAGGGGGGATGGCAGTACTTC. The encoded protein is CASSPGQGGWQYF. The V and J genes are TRBV12-3 or TRBV12-4 and TRBJ2-7; TRBD1 matches 11 bases. The CDR3 extends over 13 amino acids. After removal of 6 bases from V and 9 bases from J, the junction contained 7 bases not matched to a gene.

To note about this clone: Other DNA sequences in the sample encode the same CDR3. This rearrangement joins TRBV5-1 to TRBJ2-7; D is unresolved. Germline V gene sequence: CDR1 SGHRS, CDR2 YFSETQ. V lost 4 bases, J lost 0 bases, and 5 bases lay in between. This CDR3 comprises 12 residues. The CDR3 reads CASSPDSYEQYF. The CDR3 nucleotides read TGCGCCAGCAGCCCTGACTCCTACGAGCAGTACTTC. The variable domain in full, with the rest retrieved from reference TRBV5-1 and TRBJ2-7, is KAGVTQTPRYLIKTRGQQVTLSCSPISGHRSVSWYQQTPGQGLQFLFEYFSETQRNKGNFPGRFSGRQFSNSRSEMNVSTLELGDSALYLCASSPDSYEQYFGPGTRLTVT.

The CDR3 region is CASSPPGSLDTQYF. CDR3 in DNA: TGTGCCAGCTCACCACCGGGCAGTTTAGATACGCAGTATTTT. V and J are TRBV18 and TRBJ2-3; D is unresolved. The germline CDR1 and CDR2 sequences are KGHSH and LQKENI. The CDR3 consists of 14 residues. Trimming took 0 bases from V and 5 from J, leaving 9 bases between them.

CDR3 loop: CASSIGIYSNQPQHF. For the CDR3, the DNA is TGTGCCAGTAGCATCGGGATATATAGCAATCAGCCCCAGCATTTT. The V and J genes are TRBV19 and TRBJ1-5; D is ambiguous. The CDR3 covers 15 residues. The germline V gene encodes CDR1 LNHDA and CDR2 SQIVND (reference sequence). Trimming took 6 bases from V and 0 from J, leaving 12 bases between them.

The J gene is TRBJ1-3, the V gene TRBV7-8; TRBD1 might be the D (6 bases). V was cut by 3 bases and J by 0 bases, with 15 bases left in between. Germline lookup yields CDR1 SGHVS and CDR2 FQNEAQ. The CDR3 has 17 amino acids. CDR3 in amino acids: CASSFGGSGYSGNTIYF. For the CDR3, the DNA is TGTGCCAGCAGCTTTGGGGGCTCCGGCTACTCTGGAAACACCATATATTTT.

This sequence joins TRBV2 and TRBJ2-5; 7 bases map to TRBD2. J gave up 5 bases and V 8 bases, and 8 bases lay outside the gene matches. Germline V gene lookup returns CDR1 SNHLY and CDR2 FYNNEI. The CDR3 consists of 13 residues. The CDR3 reads CASCLRGGETQYF. CDR3 coding DNA: TGTGCCAGCTGTTTGCGGGGAGGGGAGACCCAGTACTTC. Based on the CDR3 plus reference TRBV2 and TRBJ2-5, the full variable domain is EPEVTQTPSHQVTQMGQEVILRCVPISNHLYFYWYRQILGQKVEFLVSFYNNEISEKSEIFDDQFSVERPDGSNFTLKIRSTKLEDSAMYFCASCLRGGETQYFGPGTRLLVL.

The chain combines TRBV9 with TRBJ2-7; D is perhaps TRBD2 (6 bases). CDR3 length: 15 residues. V dropped 0 bases and J dropped 3 bases, with 13 bases sitting between them. Germline V gives CDR1 SGDLS, CDR2 YYNGEE. The chain's CDR3 is CASSVESSDYYEQYF. The CDR3 nucleotides read TGTGCCAGCAGCGTAGAGTCTAGCGATTACTACGAGCAGTACTTC.

This sequence joins TRBV29-1 and TRBJ1-2; tentatively, D is TRBD1 (5 bases). This CDR3 is 12 amino acids long. Germline CDR1 SQVTM, CDR2 ANQGSEA. The CDR3 region is CSSWGGVNGYTF. The CDR3 DNA reads as TGCAGTTCCTGGGGGGGAGTAAATGGCTACACCTTC. Combining the CDR3 with reference TRBV29-1 and TRBJ1-2 gives the whole variable domain SAVISQKPSRDICQRGTSLTIQCQVDSQVTMMFWYRQQPGQSLTLIATANQGSEATYESGFVIDKFPISRPNLTFSTLTVSNMSPEDSSIYLCSSWGGVNGYTFGSGTRLTVV.

This chain joins TRBV7-2 and TRBJ2-7; 7 nucleotides line up with TRBD2. From germline, CDR1 is SGHTA and CDR2 FQGNSA. The ends lost 3 bases at V and 3 bases at J; junction bases unmatched: 8. The length of the CDR3 is 15 residues. In DNA form, the CDR3 reads TGTGCCAGCAGCTTCGGTAGCGGGTCTTACTACGAGCAGTACTTC. Its protein product is CASSFGSGSYYEQYF.

This clone was detected only a few times. This rearrangement joins TRBV11-3 to TRBJ2-1; D not resolved. Per the germline V gene, CDR1 is SGHNT and CDR2 is YENEEA. Trimming removed 7 bases at V and 1 base at J, with 5 bases between. This CDR3 has 12 amino acids. Written as DNA, the CDR3 is TGTGCCAGCACCCGTTCCTACAATGAGCAGTTCTTC. Protein product: CASTRSYNEQFF.

This clone was seen a single time. The chain joins TRBV19 to TRBJ2-3, with 7 bases matching TRBD2. The germline V gene has CDR1 LNHDA and CDR2 SQIVND (reference sequence). V was clipped by 5 bases and J by 1 base; unmatched bases: 6. This CDR3 spans 15 amino acids. CDR3 DNA: TGTGCCAGTAGTGACCGGGACTACCGCACAGATACGCAGTATTTT. This translates into CASSDRDYRTDTQYF. The complete variable domain, with remaining parts taken from reference TRBV19 and TRBJ2-3, reads DGGITQSPKYLFRKEGQNVTLSCEQNLNHDAMYWYRQDPGQGLRLIYYSQIVNDFQKGDIAEGYSVSREKKESFPLTVTSAQKNPTAFYLCASSDRDYRTDTQYFGPGTRLTVL.

The chain uses TRBV19 and TRBJ1-3; D remains ambiguous. The V gene's germline CDR1 is LNHDA and CDR2 SQIVND (reference sequence). The ends were cut back, 8 bases at V and 0 bases at J, with 11 bases in the middle. This CDR3 spans 14 amino acids. CDR3 DNA sequence: TGTGCCAGTCAAGGGCAATTCTCTGGAAACACCATATATTTT. It specifies CASQGQFSGNTIYF.

This clone was found many times. The chain employs TRBV7-7 and TRBJ2-1; D possibly matches TRBD1 or TRBD2 (5 bases each). V was shortened by 3 bases and J by 2 bases, with 17 bases between the two germline ends. This CDR3 comprises 17 residues. Germline assignment: CDR1 SSHAT and CDR2 FNYEAQ (reference sequence). The CDR3 DNA follows: TGTGCCAGCAGCTTGGGGGACCCAGGGTTACCCTACAATGAGCAGTTCTTC. Protein: CASSLGDPGLPYNEQFF.

This chain connects TRBV7-2 to TRBJ2-2; tentative D call: TRBD1 (6 bases). The germline gives CDR1 SGHTA, CDR2 FQGNSA. The CDR3 extends over 12 amino acids. Trimming took off 8 bases at V and 7 bases at J, with 11 bases between the two ends. The CDR3 loop reads CASGWGRGELFF. The CDR3 DNA reads TGTGCCAGCGGGTGGGGGCGCGGGGAGCTGTTTTTT.

The rearrangement joins TRBV4-1 to TRBJ1-6; the match to TRBD1 covers 7 bases. V lost 3 bases, J lost 7 bases, and 9 bases stayed unmatched. The CDR3 is 16 amino acids. The germline V gene has CDR1 MGHRA and CDR2 YSYEKL. As DNA, the CDR3 is TGCGCCAGCAGCCAGTCCGGGACAGTTCTAAATTCACCCCTCCACTTT. Amino acids: CASSQSGTVLNSPLHF.

This clone was picked up one time. The CDR3 DNA reads TGTGCCAGCAGCTTTAGGGGGGAGCGAGCCAATGGCTACACCTTC. As protein: CASSFRGERANGYTF. The chain has TRBV7-2 and TRBJ1-2; the D gene is possibly TRBD1 (6 bases). Per germline, CDR1 SGHTA and CDR2 FQGNSA. V lost 3 bases, J lost 6 bases, and 17 bases lay in between. This CDR3 has 15 residues.

The chain uses TRBV28 and TRBJ2-7; D perhaps matches TRBD2 (5 bases). The germline V gene has CDR1 MDHEN and CDR2 SYDVKM. V lost 7 bases and J 0 bases, leaving 16 bases between the germline ends. The length of the CDR3 is 15 residues. The CDR3 bases are TGTGCCAGCAAGGGAGTGGGGATATCCTCCTACGAGCAGTACTTC. It yields the protein CASKGVGISSYEQYF.

The chain couples TRBV10-1 to TRBJ2-7; D is unresolved. The CDR3 is 13 residues long. V shed 4 bases and J shed 5 bases, with 12 bases lying between them. Germline V CDR1 and CDR2: WNHNN, SYGVQD (reference sequence). CDR3 protein: CASSGTVEDEQYF. CDR3 coding DNA: TGCGCCAGCAGTGGGACGGTGGAAGACGAGCAGTACTTC.

This clone appeared once. The rearrangement uses TRBV5-1 and TRBJ1-2; D not certain. Deletions cut 4 bases from V and 5 bases from J, with 15 bases between. From germline, CDR1 is SGHRS and CDR2 YFSETQ. The CDR3 is made up of 14 amino acids. The CDR3 nucleotides are TGCGCCAGCAGCCCCCCCGCGGCGAGTTATGGCTACACCTTC. Translated, it gives CASSPPAASYGYTF.